Sequencing of this TCR beta chain was carried out in a study of cytomegalovirus exposure and HLA in healthy donors. Looking at the study overall: Among the 398 genotyped donors, approximately 81% were placed in the Caucasian-associated ancestry cluster. Study-level results: Through in vitro validation, a few CMV-associated chains were shown to be specific for CMV antigens.

Healthy bone marrow donors made up the donor group. Primers included in the PCR were 60 Vbeta and 13 Jbeta primers. TCRdb's copy holds only in-frame clones and misses some; the assay was immunoSEQ multiplex PCR. Of roughly 100,000 clones listed, roughly 85% are singletons. CDR1 and CDR2 (germline): SGHAT, FQNNGV. With V trimmed by 6 bases and J by 6 bases, 8 bases remained unmatched. The CDR3 has 15 residues. A note on this clone: As yet, its antigen is unknown.

Sequenced: PBMCs. This clonotype was obtained from a middle-aged woman in good health and CMV-seronegative. The genes are TRBV11-2 and TRBJ1-6, with 7 bases identical to TRBD1. CDR3 residues: CASSPGGPSNSPLHF. Here the CDR3 DNA reads TGTGCCAGCAGTCCAGGGGGTCCGTCTAATTCACCCCTCCACTTT.